This T cell receptor beta chain was retrieved from a study of technical replicates of blood from a handful of donors. In its sample, this clone was seen once. Repertoires were generated with immunoSEQ multiplex PCR, while TCRdb's copy carries only in-frame clones and drops some. The table records 85,000 to 100,000 clones, around 95% of them present only once. The TCR originated in a human donor in good health. Sequences were obtained from T cells isolated from PBMCs.

The CDR3 reads CASSQDRDNQPQHF. The DNA of the CDR3 is TGTGCCAGCAGTCAAGACAGGGACAATCAGCCCCAGCATTTT. The rearrangement joins TRBV2 to TRBJ1-5; 7 positions agree with TRBD1. Germline V CDR1 and CDR2: SNHLY, FYNNEI. The length of the CDR3 is 14 residues. After removal of 5 bases from V and 3 bases from J, the junction contained 4 bases not matched to a gene.